These T cell receptor beta chains were read from a single sample in a study of cytomegalovirus exposure and HLA in healthy donors. Measured with immunoSEQ multiplex PCR; TCRdb has only the in-frame clones, and not every one. The sample consists of 120,000 to 150,000 clones, approximately 79% of them appearing once. Sequencing was done on a sample of PBMCs. The source of these receptors is a man aged 18 to 29 in good health and CMV-seronegative. The CDR3 runs from the conserved cysteine through the conserved F or W. The D gene is left open where the match is weak. Clone size is given for some rows only: seen once, a few or many times, or a class if the clone is expanded.

clone size,V gene,D gene,J gene,CDR3 DNA,CDR3 protein
-,TRBV6-5,TRBD1,TRBJ1-5,TGTGCCAGCAGTAAGACAGGGGCAAGCAATCAGCCCCAGCATTTT,CASSKTGASNQPQHF
-,TRBV29-1,-,TRBJ1-2,TGCAGCACCCAGCGGGAGGGGACGTTCGGGGGCTACACCTTC,CSTQREGTFGGYTF
-,TRBV6-6,-,TRBJ1-1,TGTGCCAGCAGTTACGGGCCAGGCCTGGCGACTGAAGCTTTCTTT,CASSYGPGLATEAFF
-,TRBV7-2,TRBD1,TRBJ1-3,TGTGCCAGCAGTTCCGCCTGGACAGGGTACCGAAACACCATATATTTT,CASSSAWTGYRNTIYF
-,TRBV4-3,-,TRBJ1-3,TGCGCCAGCAGCCAAGGGGGAGGCTCTGGAAACACCATATATTTT,CASSQGGGSGNTIYF
-,TRBV9,-,TRBJ2-7,TGTGCCAGCAGCCCCCGAGAGGGCCGGTCCTACGAGCAGTACTTC,CASSPREGRSYEQYF
-,TRBV9,-,TRBJ1-1,TGTGCCAGCAGCGTAGACGGGGACACTGAAGCTTTCTTT,CASSVDGDTEAFF
few,TRBV6-6,-,TRBJ1-3,TGTGCCAGCAGTTACCAGACAAATACTGGAAACACCATATATTTT,CASSYQTNTGNTIYF
-,TRBV27,-,TRBJ1-2,TGTGCCAGCAGTTCCTCCGGGGTGCTTGGCTACACCTTC,CASSSSGVLGYTF
-,TRBV9,TRBD2,TRBJ2-1,TGTGCCAGCAGCGGGGGGACTAGCGGGGGGGCTTTAGTACGTGAGCAGTTCTTC,CASSGGTSGGALVREQFF